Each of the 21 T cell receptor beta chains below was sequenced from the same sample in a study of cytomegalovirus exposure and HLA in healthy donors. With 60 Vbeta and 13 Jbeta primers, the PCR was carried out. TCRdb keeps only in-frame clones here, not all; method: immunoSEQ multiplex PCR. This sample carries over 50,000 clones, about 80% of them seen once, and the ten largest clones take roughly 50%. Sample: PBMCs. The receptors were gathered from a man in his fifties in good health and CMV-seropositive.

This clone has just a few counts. CDR3 sequence: CASSYPSGGFDEQYF. The CDR3 DNA reads as TGTGCCAGCAGTTACCCTAGCGGGGGGTTCGACGAGCAGTACTTC. The chain links TRBV6-5 to TRBJ2-7; 11 nucleotides match TRBD2. V dropped 2 bases and J dropped 5; count of bases not matched to a gene: 5. CDR3 size: 15 residues. Germline values: CDR1 MNHEY, CDR2 SVGAGI.

The chain's CDR3 is CASSLAGYTDTQYF. The CDR3 DNA is TGCGCCAGCAGCTTGGCAGGGTACACAGATACGCAGTATTTT. The chain is built from TRBV5-1 and TRBJ2-3, with D perhaps matching TRBD1 (5 bases). CDR1 and CDR2 (germline): SGHRS, YFSETQ. V was shortened by 0 bases and J by 2 bases, with 7 bases between the two germline ends. The CDR3 is 14 amino acids.

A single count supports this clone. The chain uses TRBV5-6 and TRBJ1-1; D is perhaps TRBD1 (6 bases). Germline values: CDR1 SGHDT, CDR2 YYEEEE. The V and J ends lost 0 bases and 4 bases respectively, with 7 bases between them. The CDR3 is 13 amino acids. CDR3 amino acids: CASSLGGPTEAFF. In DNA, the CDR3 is TGTGCCAGCAGCTTGGGGGGGCCCACTGAAGCTTTCTTT.

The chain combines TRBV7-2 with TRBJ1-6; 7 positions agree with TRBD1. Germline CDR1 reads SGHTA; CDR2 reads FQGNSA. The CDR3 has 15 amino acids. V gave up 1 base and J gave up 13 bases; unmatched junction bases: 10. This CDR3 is CASSLGEGQSVPLHF. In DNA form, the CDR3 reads TGTGCCAGCAGCTTAGGTGAGGGACAGTCCGTTCCCCTCCACTTT.

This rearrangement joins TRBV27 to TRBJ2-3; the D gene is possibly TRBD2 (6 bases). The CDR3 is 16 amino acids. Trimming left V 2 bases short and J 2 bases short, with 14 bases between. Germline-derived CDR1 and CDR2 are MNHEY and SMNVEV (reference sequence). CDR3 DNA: TGTGCCAGCAGTTTAATGTCGGGAGCTCCCACAGATACGCAGTATTTT. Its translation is CASSLMSGAPTDTQYF.

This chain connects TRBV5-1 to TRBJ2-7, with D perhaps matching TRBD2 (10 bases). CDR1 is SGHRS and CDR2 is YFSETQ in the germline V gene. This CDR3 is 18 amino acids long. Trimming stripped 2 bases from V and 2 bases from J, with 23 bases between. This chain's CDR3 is CASSFHRGRSGGAYEQYF. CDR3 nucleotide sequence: TGCGCCAGCAGCTTCCACAGGGGGCGGAGCGGGGGGGCCTACGAGCAGTACTTC.

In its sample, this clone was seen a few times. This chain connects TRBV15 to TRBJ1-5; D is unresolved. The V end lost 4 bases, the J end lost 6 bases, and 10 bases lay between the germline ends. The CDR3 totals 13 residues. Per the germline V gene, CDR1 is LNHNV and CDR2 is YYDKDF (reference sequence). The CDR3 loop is CATSTEVGQPQHF. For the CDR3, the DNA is TGTGCCACCAGCACCGAGGTCGGTCAGCCCCAGCATTTT.

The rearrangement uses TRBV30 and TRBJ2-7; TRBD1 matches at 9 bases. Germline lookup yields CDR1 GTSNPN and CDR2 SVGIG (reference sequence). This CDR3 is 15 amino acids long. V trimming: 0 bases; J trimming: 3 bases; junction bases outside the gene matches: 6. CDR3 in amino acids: CAWSVPQTGGYEQYF. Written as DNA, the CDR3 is TGTGCCTGGAGTGTTCCCCAGACAGGGGGCTACGAGCAGTACTTC.

CDR3 region: CASSLQGRPYSTDTQYF. The CDR3 coding sequence is TGTGCCAGCAGCTTGCAGGGTCGACCGTACAGCACAGATACGCAGTATTTT. V and J are TRBV7-2 and TRBJ2-3; perhaps TRBD1 as D (5 bases). The length of the CDR3 is 17 residues. The V and J ends lost 3 bases and 0 bases respectively, with 16 bases between them. Germline V CDR1 and CDR2: SGHTA, FQGNSA. Drawing the rest from reference TRBV7-2 and TRBJ2-3, the complete variable domain is GAGVSQSPSNKVTEKGKDVELRCDPISGHTALYWYRQSLGQGLEFLIYFQGNSAPDKSGLPSDRFSAERTGGSVSTLTIQRTQQEDSAVYLCASSLQGRPYSTDTQYFGPGTRLTVL.

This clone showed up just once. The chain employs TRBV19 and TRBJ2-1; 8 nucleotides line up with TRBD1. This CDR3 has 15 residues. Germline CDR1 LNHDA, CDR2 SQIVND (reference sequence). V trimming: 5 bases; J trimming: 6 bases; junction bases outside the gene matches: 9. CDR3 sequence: CASSPGRGQGNEQFF. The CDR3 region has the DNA TGTGCCAGTAGTCCAGGGAGAGGACAGGGCAATGAGCAGTTCTTC.

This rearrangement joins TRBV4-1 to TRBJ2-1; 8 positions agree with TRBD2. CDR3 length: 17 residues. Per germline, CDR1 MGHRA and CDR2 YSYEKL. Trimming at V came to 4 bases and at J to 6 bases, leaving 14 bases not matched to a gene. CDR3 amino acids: CASSRGLAFGGRNEQFF. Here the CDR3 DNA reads TGCGCCAGCAGCCGAGGACTAGCCTTCGGGGGGCGCAATGAGCAGTTCTTC.

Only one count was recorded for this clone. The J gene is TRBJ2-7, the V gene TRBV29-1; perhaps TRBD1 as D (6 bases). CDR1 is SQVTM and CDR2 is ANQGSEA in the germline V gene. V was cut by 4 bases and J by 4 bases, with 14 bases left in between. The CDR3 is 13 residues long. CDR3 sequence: CSVGPGVKYEQYF. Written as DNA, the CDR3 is TGCAGCGTTGGGCCAGGGGTGAAATACGAGCAGTACTTC.

Here the CDR3 reads CASSLYVPSGRRNEQFF. The CDR3 bases are TGTGCCAGCAGTTTATATGTTCCTAGCGGGAGAAGGAATGAGCAGTTCTTC. This sequence joins TRBV27 and TRBJ2-1, with 10 bases aligning to TRBD2. From germline, CDR1 is MNHEY and CDR2 SMNVEV (reference sequence). Trimming at V came to 1 base and at J to 7 bases, leaving 10 bases not matched to a gene. The CDR3 spans 17 residues.

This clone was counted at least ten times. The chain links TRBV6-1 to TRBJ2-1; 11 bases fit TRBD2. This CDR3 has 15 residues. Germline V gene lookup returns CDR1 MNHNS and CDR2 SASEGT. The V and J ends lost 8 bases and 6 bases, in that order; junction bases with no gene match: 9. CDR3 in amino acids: CASELSTSGGNEQFF. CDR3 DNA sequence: TGTGCCAGCGAACTATCTACTAGCGGGGGCAATGAGCAGTTCTTC.

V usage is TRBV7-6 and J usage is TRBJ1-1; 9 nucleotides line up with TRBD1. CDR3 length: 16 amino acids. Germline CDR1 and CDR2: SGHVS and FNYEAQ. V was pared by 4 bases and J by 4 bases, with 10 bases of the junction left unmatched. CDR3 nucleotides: TGTGCCAGCAGCTCCCCGACAGGGGGTTGGGTCACTGAAGCTTTCTTT. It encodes CASSSPTGGWVTEAFF.

The CDR3 DNA sequence: TGTGCCAGCAGTCCCATGGGTGCCAGAGGGATAGATACGCAGTATTTT. Residues: CASSPMGARGIDTQYF. This rearrangement joins TRBV28 to TRBJ2-3; TRBD2 is a possible D gene (5 bases). Trimming removed 5 bases from V and 5 bases from J, with 20 bases in between. The CDR3 loop spans 16 amino acids. CDR1 and CDR2 (germline): MDHEN, SYDVKM.

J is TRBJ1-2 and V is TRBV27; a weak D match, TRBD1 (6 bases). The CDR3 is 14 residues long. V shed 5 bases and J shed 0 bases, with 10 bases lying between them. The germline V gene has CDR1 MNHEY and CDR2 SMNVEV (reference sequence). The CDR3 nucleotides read TGTGCCAGCAGTCCACAGGGCACTAACTATGGCTACACCTTC. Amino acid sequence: CASSPQGTNYGYTF.

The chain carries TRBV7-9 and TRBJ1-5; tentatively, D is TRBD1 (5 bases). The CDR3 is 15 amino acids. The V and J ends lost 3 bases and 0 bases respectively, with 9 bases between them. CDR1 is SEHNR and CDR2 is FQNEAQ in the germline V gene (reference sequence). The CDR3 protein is CASSFGHVSNQPQHF. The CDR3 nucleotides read TGTGCCAGCAGCTTCGGACACGTTAGCAATCAGCCCCAGCATTTT.

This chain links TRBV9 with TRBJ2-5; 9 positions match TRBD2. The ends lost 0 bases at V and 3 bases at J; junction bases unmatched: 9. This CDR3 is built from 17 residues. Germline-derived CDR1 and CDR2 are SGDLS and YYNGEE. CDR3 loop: CASSVEDGLAGKETQYF. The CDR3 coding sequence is TGTGCCAGCAGCGTAGAGGATGGCCTAGCGGGAAAAGAGACCCAGTACTTC.

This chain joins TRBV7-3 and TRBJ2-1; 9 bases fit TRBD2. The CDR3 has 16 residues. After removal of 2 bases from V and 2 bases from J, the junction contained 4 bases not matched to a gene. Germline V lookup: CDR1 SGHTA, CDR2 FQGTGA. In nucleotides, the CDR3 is TGTGCCAGCAGCTTAGGGCTAGCGGGAACCTACAATGAGCAGTTCTTC. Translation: CASSLGLAGTYNEQFF.

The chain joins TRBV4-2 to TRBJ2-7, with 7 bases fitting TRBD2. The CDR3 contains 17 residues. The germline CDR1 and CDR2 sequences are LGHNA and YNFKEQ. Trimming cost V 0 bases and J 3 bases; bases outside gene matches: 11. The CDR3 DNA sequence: TGTGCCAGCAGCCAAGATCGACCTAGCGGCCTAAACTACGAGCAGTACTTC. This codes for CASSQDRPSGLNYEQYF.